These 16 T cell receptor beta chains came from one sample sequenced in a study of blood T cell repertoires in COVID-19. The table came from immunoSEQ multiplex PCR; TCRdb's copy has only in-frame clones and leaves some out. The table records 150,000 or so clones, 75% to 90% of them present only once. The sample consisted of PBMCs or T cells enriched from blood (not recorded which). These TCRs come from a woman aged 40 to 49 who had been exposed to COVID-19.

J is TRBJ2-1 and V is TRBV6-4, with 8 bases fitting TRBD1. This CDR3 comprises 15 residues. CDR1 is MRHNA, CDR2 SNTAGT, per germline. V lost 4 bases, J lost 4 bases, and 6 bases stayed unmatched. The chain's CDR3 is CASSGQGAEYNEQFF. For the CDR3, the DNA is TGTGCCAGCAGTGGGCAGGGGGCGGAATACAATGAGCAGTTCTTC.

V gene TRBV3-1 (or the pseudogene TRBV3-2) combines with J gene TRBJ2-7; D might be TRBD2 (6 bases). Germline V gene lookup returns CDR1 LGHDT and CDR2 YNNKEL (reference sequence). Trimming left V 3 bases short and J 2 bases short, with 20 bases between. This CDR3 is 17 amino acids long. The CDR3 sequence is CASSHSSLAGRTYEQYF. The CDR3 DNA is TGTGCCAGCAGCCATTCAAGTCTGGCAGGGAGGACCTACGAGCAGTACTTC.

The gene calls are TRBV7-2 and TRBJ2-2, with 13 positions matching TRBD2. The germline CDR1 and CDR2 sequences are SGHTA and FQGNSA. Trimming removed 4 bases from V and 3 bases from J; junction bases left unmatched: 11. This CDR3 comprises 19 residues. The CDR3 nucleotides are TGTGCCAGCAGCTCCCGTACTAGCGGGAGGGCCGGGCACACCGGGGAGCTGTTTTTT. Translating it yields CASSSRTSGRAGHTGELFF.

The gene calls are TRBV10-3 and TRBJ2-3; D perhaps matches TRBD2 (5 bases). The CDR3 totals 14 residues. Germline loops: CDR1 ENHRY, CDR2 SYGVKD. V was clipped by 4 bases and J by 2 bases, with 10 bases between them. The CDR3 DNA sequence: TGTGCCATCAGTGTTGGTAGCGCCACAGATACGCAGTATTTT. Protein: CAISVGSATDTQYF.

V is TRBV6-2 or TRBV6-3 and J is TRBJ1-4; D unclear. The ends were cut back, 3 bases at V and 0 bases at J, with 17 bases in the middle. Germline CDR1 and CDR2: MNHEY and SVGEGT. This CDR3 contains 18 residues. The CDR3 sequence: CASSYLITNSATNEKLFF. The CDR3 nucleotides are TGTGCCAGCAGTTATCTAATAACGAACAGTGCAACTAATGAAAAACTGTTTTTT.

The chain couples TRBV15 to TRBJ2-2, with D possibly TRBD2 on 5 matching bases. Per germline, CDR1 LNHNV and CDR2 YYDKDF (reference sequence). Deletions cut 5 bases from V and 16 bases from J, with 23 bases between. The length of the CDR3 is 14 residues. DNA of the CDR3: TGTGCCACCAGCTCAGGAACCGGGGAGATTTCAGCGTTTTTT. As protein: CATSSGTGEISAFF.

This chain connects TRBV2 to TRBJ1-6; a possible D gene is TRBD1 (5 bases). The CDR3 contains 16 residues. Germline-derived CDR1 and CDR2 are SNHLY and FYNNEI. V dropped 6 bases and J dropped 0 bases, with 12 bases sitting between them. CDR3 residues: CASSPDSLSYNSPLHF. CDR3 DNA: TGTGCCAGCAGCCCCGACAGCCTCTCCTATAATTCACCCCTCCACTTT.

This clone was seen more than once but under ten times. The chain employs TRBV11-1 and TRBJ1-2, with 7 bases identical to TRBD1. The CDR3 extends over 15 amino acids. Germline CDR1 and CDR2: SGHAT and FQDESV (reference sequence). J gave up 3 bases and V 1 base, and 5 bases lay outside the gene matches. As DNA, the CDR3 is TGTGCCAGCAGCTTAGGCGCGCAGGGGGACTATGGCTACACCTTC. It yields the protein CASSLGAQGDYGYTF.

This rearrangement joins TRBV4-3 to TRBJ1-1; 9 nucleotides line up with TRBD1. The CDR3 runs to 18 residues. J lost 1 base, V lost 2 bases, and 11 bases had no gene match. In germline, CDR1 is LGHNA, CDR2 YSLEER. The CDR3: CASSQYRDRVYENTEAFF. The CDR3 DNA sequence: TGCGCCAGCAGCCAATACCGGGACAGGGTATACGAGAACACTGAAGCTTTCTTT.

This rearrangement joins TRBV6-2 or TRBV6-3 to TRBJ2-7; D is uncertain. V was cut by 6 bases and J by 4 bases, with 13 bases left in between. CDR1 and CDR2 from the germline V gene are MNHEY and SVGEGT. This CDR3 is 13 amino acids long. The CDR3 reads CASSPSPLYEQYF. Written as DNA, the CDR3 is TGTGCCAGCAGCCCCTCTCCCCTTTACGAGCAGTACTTC.

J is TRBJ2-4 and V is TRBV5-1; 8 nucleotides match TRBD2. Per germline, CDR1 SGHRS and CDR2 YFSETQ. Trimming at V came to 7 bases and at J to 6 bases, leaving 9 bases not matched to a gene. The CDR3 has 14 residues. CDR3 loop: CASSTGGEGNIQYF. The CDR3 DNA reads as TGCGCCAGCTCCACGGGGGGGGAGGGAAACATTCAGTACTTC.

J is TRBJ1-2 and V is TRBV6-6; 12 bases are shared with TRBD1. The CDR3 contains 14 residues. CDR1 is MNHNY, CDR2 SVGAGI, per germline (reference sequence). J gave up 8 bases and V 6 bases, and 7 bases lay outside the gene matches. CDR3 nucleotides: TGTGCCAGCAGGCCGGGACAGGGGGCGCGAGGCTACACCTTC. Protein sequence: CASRPGQGARGYTF.

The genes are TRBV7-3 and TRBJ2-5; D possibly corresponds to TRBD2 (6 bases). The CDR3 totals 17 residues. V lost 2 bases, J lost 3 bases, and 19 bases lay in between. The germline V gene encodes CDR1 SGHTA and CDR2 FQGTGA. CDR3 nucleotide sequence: TGTGCCAGCAGCTTAGGTTCAACCGGGACTCCTGAAGAGACCCAGTACTTC. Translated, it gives CASSLGSTGTPEETQYF.

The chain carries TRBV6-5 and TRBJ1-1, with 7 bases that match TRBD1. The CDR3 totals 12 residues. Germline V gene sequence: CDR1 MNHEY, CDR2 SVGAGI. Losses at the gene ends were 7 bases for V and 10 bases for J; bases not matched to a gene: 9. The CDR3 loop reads CASIRRAGGAFF. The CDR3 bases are TGTGCCAGCATTAGGCGGGCAGGGGGAGCTTTCTTT.

Written as DNA, the CDR3 is TGCGCCAGCAGCCAAGGGACAGGGGGTACCCTTGAAGCTTTCTTT. It specifies CASSQGTGGTLEAFF. The chain uses TRBV10-2 and TRBJ1-1, with 11 nucleotides matching TRBD1. Germline CDR1 reads WSHSY; CDR2 reads SAAADI. The V segment lost 6 bases and the J segment 7 bases; nucleotides outside the gene matches: 10. The CDR3 spans 15 residues.

CDR3 nucleotide sequence: TGTGCCAGCAGCACTACCGGGGGGAATGAGCAGTTCTTC. Amino acid sequence: CASSTTGGNEQFF. The chain combines TRBV7-9 with TRBJ2-1; TRBD2 aligns across 7 bases. The CDR3 runs 13 residues. Losses at the gene ends were 5 bases for V and 7 bases for J; bases not matched to a gene: 5. CDR1 is SEHNR and CDR2 is FQNEAQ in the germline V gene (reference sequence). The full variable domain, in which reference TRBV7-9 and TRBJ2-1 provide the parts outside the CDR3, is DTGVSQNPRHKITKRGQNVTFRCDPISEHNRLYWYRQTLGQGPEFLTYFQNEAQLEKSRLLSDRFSAERPKGSFSTLEIQRTEQGDSAMYLCASSTTGGNEQFFGPGTRLTVL.